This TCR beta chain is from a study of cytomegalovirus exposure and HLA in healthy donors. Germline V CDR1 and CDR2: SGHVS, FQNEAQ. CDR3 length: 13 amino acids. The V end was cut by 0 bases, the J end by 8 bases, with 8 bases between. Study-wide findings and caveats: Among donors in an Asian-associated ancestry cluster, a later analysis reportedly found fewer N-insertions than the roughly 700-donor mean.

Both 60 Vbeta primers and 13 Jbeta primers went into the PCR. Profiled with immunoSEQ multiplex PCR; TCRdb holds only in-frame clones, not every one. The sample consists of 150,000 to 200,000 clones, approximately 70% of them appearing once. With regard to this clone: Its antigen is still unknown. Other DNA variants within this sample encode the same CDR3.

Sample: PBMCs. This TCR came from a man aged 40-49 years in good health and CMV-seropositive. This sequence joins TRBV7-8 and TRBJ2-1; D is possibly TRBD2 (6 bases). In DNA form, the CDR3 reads TGTGCCAGCAGCTTAGCAGGAGGGGATGAGCAGTTCTTC. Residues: CASSLAGGDEQFF. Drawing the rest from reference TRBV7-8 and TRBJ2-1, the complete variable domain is GAGVSQSPRYKVAKRGQDVALRCDPISGHVSLFWYQQALGQGPEFLTYFQNEAQLDKSGLPSDRFFAERPEGSVSTLKIQRTQQEDSAVYLCASSLAGGDEQFFGPGTRLTVL.